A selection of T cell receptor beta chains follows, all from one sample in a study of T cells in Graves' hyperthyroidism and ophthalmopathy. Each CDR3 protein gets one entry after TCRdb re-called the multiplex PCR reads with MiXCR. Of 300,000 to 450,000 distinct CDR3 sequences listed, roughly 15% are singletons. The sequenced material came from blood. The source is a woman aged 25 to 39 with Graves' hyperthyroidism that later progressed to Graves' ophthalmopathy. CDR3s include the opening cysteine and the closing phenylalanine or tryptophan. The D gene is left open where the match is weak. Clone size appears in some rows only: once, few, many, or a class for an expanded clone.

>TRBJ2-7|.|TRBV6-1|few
TGTGCCAGCAGTGAAAGCCCTTGGGATTACGAGCAGTACTTC
CASSESPWDYEQYF
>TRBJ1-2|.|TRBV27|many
TGTGCCAGCAGTTCATACACGGAACGGGACGGCTACACCTTC
CASSSYTERDGYTF
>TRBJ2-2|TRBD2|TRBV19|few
TGTGCCAGTAGCACCCCGGGACTAGAGGACACCGGGGAGCTGTTTTTT
CASSTPGLEDTGELFF
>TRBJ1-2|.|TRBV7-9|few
TGTGCCAGCAGCTTGAGTTGGGAACGCGATGGCTACACCTTC
CASSLSWERDGYTF
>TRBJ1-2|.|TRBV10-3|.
TGTGCCATCAGTGAGTCGTCCGGAAACTATGGCTACACCTTC
CAISESSGNYGYTF
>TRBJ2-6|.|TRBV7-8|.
TGTGCCAGCAGCTCAAAACGTAGTAACGACCCCTCTGGGGCCAACGTCCTGACTTTC
CASSSKRSNDPSGANVLTF
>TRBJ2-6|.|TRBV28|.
TGTGCCAGCAGCCCCGGCGGGACTGGGGCCAACGTCCTGACTTTC
CASSPGGTGANVLTF
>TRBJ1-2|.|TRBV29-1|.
TGCAGCGTTGATCGGTGCTGGGGGGGCTACACCTTC
CSVDRCWGGYTF
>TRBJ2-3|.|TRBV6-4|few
TGTGCCAGCAGTGTAGAATCCGCTAGCACAGATACGCAGTATTTT
CASSVESASTDTQYF
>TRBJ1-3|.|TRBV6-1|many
TGTGCCAGCAGTGAAGTTGGCAGCTCTGGAAACACCATATATTTT
CASSEVGSSGNTIYF
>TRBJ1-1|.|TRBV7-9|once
TGTGCCAGCAGCTTAGTGGGGGTTGACACTGAAGCTTTCTTT
CASSLVGVDTEAFF
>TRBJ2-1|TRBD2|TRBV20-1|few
TGCAGTGCTGGGACTACCCCCTCCTACAATGAGCAGTTCTTC
CSAGTTPSYNEQFF
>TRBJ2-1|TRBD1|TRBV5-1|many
TGCGCCAGCAGCTTAACAGGGGCCCCCTACAATGAGCAGTTCTTC
CASSLTGAPYNEQFF
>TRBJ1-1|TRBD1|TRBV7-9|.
TGTGCCAGCAGTCCAATCGGACAGGGGGTTACTGAAGCTTTCTTT
CASSPIGQGVTEAFF
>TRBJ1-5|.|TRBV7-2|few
TGTGCCAGCAGCTTCTTGGGGGGCAATAGCAATCAGCCCCAGCATTTT
CASSFLGGNSNQPQHF
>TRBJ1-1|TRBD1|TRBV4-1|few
TGCGCCAGCAGCCAGGATACAGGGGGAGGGGGCACTGAAGCTTTCTTT
CASSQDTGGGGTEAFF
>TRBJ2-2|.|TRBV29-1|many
TGCAGTGCCGAGGTGCCCACCGCCGGGGAGCTGTTTTTT
CSAEVPTAGELFF
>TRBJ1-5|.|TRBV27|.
TGTGCCAGCAGTTTATCGGCGGGTCAGCCCCAGCATTTT
CASSLSAGQPQHF
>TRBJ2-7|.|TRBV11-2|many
TGTGCCAGCAGGGATCTGGGTTCCAACGAGCAGTACTTC
CASRDLGSNEQYF
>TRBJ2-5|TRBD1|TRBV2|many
TGTGCCAGCACCGAACAGGGGGGAACCGAGACCCAGTACTTC
CASTEQGGTETQYF
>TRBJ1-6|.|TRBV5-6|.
TGTGCCAGCAGCCCCCGGGGGACGGATCCCCTCCACTTT
CASSPRGTDPLHF
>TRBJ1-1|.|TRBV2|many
TGTGCCAGCAGTCACGACAGGCCAAACACTGAAGCTTTCTTT
CASSHDRPNTEAFF
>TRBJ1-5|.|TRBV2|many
TGTGCCAGCAGTTCCCTGGGTCAGTCTCAAAAGAATAGCAATCAGCCCCAGCATTTT
CASSSLGQSQKNSNQPQHF
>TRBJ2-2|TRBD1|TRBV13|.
TGTGCCAGCAGCCGACCCGACACGACAGGGCCCACCGGGGAGCTGTTTTTT
CASSRPDTTGPTGELFF
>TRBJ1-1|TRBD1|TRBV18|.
TGTGCCAGCTCAGTAACAGGGGGTGTGGAAGCTTTCTTT
CASSVTGGVEAFF
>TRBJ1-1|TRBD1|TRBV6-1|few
TGTGCCAGCAGTATAGGGGGCTCAGGAAATGAAGCTTTCTTT
CASSIGGSGNEAFF
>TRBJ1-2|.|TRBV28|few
TGTGCCAGCAGTTTGGTTCGAGCAGGCGGCCTCTATGGCTACACCTTC
CASSLVRAGGLYGYTF
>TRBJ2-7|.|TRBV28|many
TGTGCCAGCAGTTTAAGGAACACCCAATACGAGCAGTACTTC
CASSLRNTQYEQYF
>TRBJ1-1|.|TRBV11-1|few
TGTGCCAGCAGCTTAGACCCACATGAAGCTTTCTTT
CASSLDPHEAFF
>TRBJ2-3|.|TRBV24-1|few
TGTGCCACCAGTGAAGGAGGGGCGAGGGGCACAGATACGCAGTATTTT
CATSEGGARGTDTQYF
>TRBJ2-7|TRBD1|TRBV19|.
TGTGCCAGTAGGGAAGGGGACAGACCTTCCTACGAGCAGTACTTC
CASREGDRPSYEQYF
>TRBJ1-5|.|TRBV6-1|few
TGTGCCAGCATTCGTCCCGGCGACCACAATCAGCCCCAGCATTTT
CASIRPGDHNQPQHF
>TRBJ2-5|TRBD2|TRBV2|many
TGTGCCAGCACGCGGGAGCGTGGCGGCCAGTACTTC
CASTRERGGQYF
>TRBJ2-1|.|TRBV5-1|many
TGCGCCAGCAGCTTGGCGGACAAATACAATGAGCAGTTCTTC
CASSLADKYNEQFF
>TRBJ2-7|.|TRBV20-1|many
TGCAGTGCCAGATTGGCGGTGGGGGAGCAGTACTTC
CSARLAVGEQYF
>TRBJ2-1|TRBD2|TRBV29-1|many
TGCAGCTCGGCTAGCGGGGAGTACAATGAGCAGTTCTTC
CSSASGEYNEQFF
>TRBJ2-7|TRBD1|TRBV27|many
TGTGCCAGCAGTTTTGGACAGGGTCCCTTCTACGAGCAGTACTTC
CASSFGQGPFYEQYF